The 21 T cell receptor beta chains given below trace back to one sample, sequenced in a study of spatial heterogeneity in lung cancer. A single record per CDR3 protein comes from TCRdb applying MiXCR to the 5' RACE reads. Among some 120,000 distinct CDR3 sequences, 12% were seen once, and the ten largest hold roughly 17%. As to time point: blood at routine non-recurrence follow-up after resection. Whole RNA obtained from tumor, nontumor lung or frozen PBMC underwent sequencing without sorting. This material consisted of PBMCs, taken at follow-up. These receptors were obtained from a male donor with early-stage non-small cell lung cancer.

The rearrangement joins TRBV14 to TRBJ2-3; perhaps TRBD2 as D (7 bases). V shed 0 bases and J shed 6 bases, with 16 bases lying between them. The CDR3 has 16 residues. Germline lookup yields CDR1 SGHDN and CDR2 FVKESK. CDR3 DNA: TGTGCCAGCAGCCAAGAAGGGGGGGCGCGCAGGGATACGCAGTATTTT. Residues: CASSQEGGARRDTQYF.

This clonotype was seen a few times. V usage is TRBV28 and J usage is TRBJ2-7; D is ambiguous. Germline CDR1 and CDR2: MDHEN and SYDVKM. V lost 7 bases and J 3 bases, leaving 13 bases between the germline ends. The CDR3 extends over 13 amino acids. CDR3: CASTSAAFYEQYF. The CDR3 nucleotides read TGTGCCAGCACCTCCGCAGCTTTCTACGAGCAGTACTTC.

The chain is built from TRBV15 and TRBJ2-3; tentatively, D is TRBD2 (6 bases). The CDR3 consists of 14 residues. Trimming left V 3 bases short and J 4 bases short, with 11 bases between. Germline lookup yields CDR1 LNHNV and CDR2 YYDKDF (reference sequence). This chain's CDR3 is CATSSGGIADTQYF. DNA for the CDR3: TGTGCCACCAGCAGCGGGGGTATCGCAGATACGCAGTATTTT.

The chain uses TRBV25-1 and TRBJ2-7; 7 nucleotides match TRBD2. Germline lookup yields CDR1 MGHDK and CDR2 SYGVNS. The CDR3 is made up of 14 amino acids. Trimming at V came to 6 bases and at J to 6 bases, leaving 11 bases not matched to a gene. CDR3 region: CASSSTGTGGEQYF. CDR3 sequence (DNA): TGTGCCAGCAGCAGCACGGGGACGGGGGGCGAGCAGTACTTC.

The chain joins TRBV20-1 to TRBJ1-1; D perhaps matches TRBD1 (5 bases). V shed 5 bases and J shed 3 bases, with 16 bases lying between them. Germline CDR1 and CDR2: DFQATT and SNEGSKA (reference sequence). This CDR3 spans 14 amino acids. CDR3 nucleotides: TGCAGTGCTGTGGGGACGGTAGGGCACACTGAAGCTTTCTTT. This codes for CSAVGTVGHTEAFF.

V is TRBV7-3 and J is TRBJ2-1, with D tentatively TRBD1 (6 bases). CDR1 and CDR2 from the germline V gene are SGHTA and FQGTGA. CDR3 length: 17 amino acids. V dropped 5 bases and J dropped 7 bases, with 24 bases sitting between them. The CDR3, as DNA: TGTGCCAGCAGCCTATGGGCACAGGGAACCCTCTGGAATGAGCAGTTCTTC. It yields the protein CASSLWAQGTLWNEQFF.

This clonotype was seen repeatedly, ten times or more. V and J are TRBV29-1 and TRBJ1-3, with D unclear. The germline gives CDR1 SQVTM, CDR2 ANQGSEA. V lost 8 bases and J lost 4, with 21 bases in between. The CDR3 totals 15 residues. For the CDR3, the DNA is TGCAGCCCGTGCCAACAAAACACCCGAGGAAACACCATATATTTT. Protein sequence: CSPCQQNTRGNTIYF. Variable domain in full (rest from reference TRBV29-1 and TRBJ1-3): SAVISQKPSRDICQRGTSLTIQCQVDSQVTMMFWYRQQPGQSLTLIATANQGSEATYESGFVIDKFPISRPNLTFSTLTVSNMSPEDSSIYLCSPCQQNTRGNTIYFGEGSWLTVV.

This rearrangement joins TRBV27 to TRBJ2-2; the match to TRBD1 covers 7 bases. Germline lookup yields CDR1 MNHEY and CDR2 SMNVEV (reference sequence). The CDR3 covers 16 residues. J lost 3 bases, V lost 0 bases, and 4 bases had no gene match. The CDR3 sequence: CASSLSRQGYTGELFF. CDR3 nucleotides: TGTGCCAGCAGTTTATCGCGACAGGGTTACACCGGGGAGCTGTTTTTT.

This chain links TRBV20-1 with TRBJ1-4; D possibly corresponds to TRBD1 (6 bases). The CDR3 sequence is 14 residues long. V was trimmed by 2 bases and J by 7 bases, leaving 14 bases between them. CDR1 and CDR2 (germline): DFQATT, SNEGSKA (reference sequence). The DNA of the CDR3 is TGCAGTGCTAGACCGACAGGCCTTACTGAAAAACTGTTTTTT. Translation: CSARPTGLTEKLFF.

The chain has TRBV5-1 and TRBJ1-5; 7 bases line up with TRBD1. Germline values: CDR1 SGHRS, CDR2 YFSETQ. Germline trimming cut 2 bases from V and 4 bases from J; bases unmatched to any gene: 6. CDR3 length: 15 amino acids. The CDR3 coding sequence is TGCGCCAGCAGCTTTGACGGGACAGCAAATCAGCCCCAGCATTTT. It is translated as CASSFDGTANQPQHF.

The chain has TRBV28 and TRBJ1-4; the D is unclear. Germline V gene sequence: CDR1 MDHEN, CDR2 SYDVKM. V shed 2 bases and J shed 0 bases, with 10 bases lying between them. The CDR3 consists of 16 residues. Here the CDR3 DNA reads TGTGCCAGCAGTTTAGTGGGGAGAGCAACTAATGAAAAACTGTTTTTT. It translates to CASSLVGRATNEKLFF.

This clonotype was seen a handful of times. J is TRBJ2-7 and V is TRBV4-1; unclear D gene. With 1 base removed from V and 1 base from J, the gap between germline ends came to 8 bases. In germline, CDR1 is MGHRA, CDR2 YSYEKL. The length of the CDR3 is 14 residues. CDR3 bases: TGCGCCAGCAGCCAAGCAGACCGGTCCTACGAGCAGTACTTC. Translated, it gives CASSQADRSYEQYF.

This clonotype has just a few counts. The rearrangement uses TRBV18 and TRBJ1-1; no clear D gene. The germline CDR1 and CDR2 sequences are KGHSH and LQKENI. V gave up 0 bases and J gave up 4 bases, with 15 bases separating them. CDR3 length: 16 residues. CDR3 sequence reads: CASSPPSGLQSTEAFF. The CDR3 nucleotides are TGTGCCAGCTCACCACCGAGCGGTTTGCAGAGCACTGAAGCTTTCTTT.

V is TRBV2 and J is TRBJ1-5; D is ambiguous. The V gene's germline CDR1 is SNHLY and CDR2 FYNNEI. The CDR3 spans 15 residues. V was clipped by 5 bases and J by 1 base, with 12 bases between them. CDR3 in amino acids: CASSSDPNSNQPQHF. Written as DNA, the CDR3 is TGTGCCAGCAGTTCCGACCCGAACAGCAATCAGCCCCAGCATTTT.

This clonotype was counted ten times or more. The gene calls are TRBV28 and TRBJ2-7; possibly TRBD1 for D (5 bases). V was shortened by 9 bases and J by 0 bases, with 9 bases between the two germline ends. The CDR3 length is 12 residues. CDR1 and CDR2 (germline): MDHEN, SYDVKM. The CDR3: CASEDTSYEQYF. In DNA form, the CDR3 reads TGTGCCAGTGAGGACACCTCCTACGAGCAGTACTTC.

The V gene is TRBV12-3 or TRBV12-4, the J gene TRBJ1-1, with unresolved D. The CDR3 totals 12 residues. Trimming removed 6 bases at V and 8 bases at J, with 13 bases between. In DNA, the CDR3 is TGTGCCAGCAGAGGAGTAGGGATGGAAGCTTTCTTT. Amino acids: CASRGVGMEAFF.

This clonotype has more than one count but fewer than ten. This chain joins TRBV20-1 and TRBJ2-4; 8 bases align to TRBD1. J was trimmed by 6 bases and V by 3 bases; bases with no gene match: 7. Germline V gene sequence: CDR1 DFQATT, CDR2 SNEGSKA (reference sequence). This CDR3 comprises 14 residues. The CDR3 region has the DNA TGCAGTGCTAGGGCAGGGGGCGGTGGAAACATTCAGTACTTC. Translating it yields CSARAGGGGNIQYF.

In this sample, this clonotype turned up many times. This chain's CDR3 is CASKGPGTEAFF. CDR3 DNA sequence: TGTGCCAGCAAGGGCCCAGGGACTGAAGCTTTCTTT. The rearrangement uses TRBV6-5 and TRBJ1-1; D is possibly TRBD1 (5 bases). V was clipped by 7 bases and J by 5 bases, with 11 bases between them. This CDR3 is built from 12 residues. CDR1 and CDR2 (germline): MNHEY, SVGAGI.

CDR3 DNA: TGCGCCAGCAGCGATCAAGCGACGGGACTAGCGATTCAGTACTTC. Translating it yields CASSDQATGLAIQYF. J is TRBJ2-4 and V is TRBV5-1, with TRBD2 matching over 10 bases. This CDR3 has 15 residues. With V trimmed by 4 bases and J by 10 bases, 11 bases remained unmatched. Looked up from germline, CDR1 is SGHRS and CDR2 is YFSETQ.

This clonotype has a handful of counts. This chain links TRBV7-9 with TRBJ2-2; D perhaps matches TRBD2 (6 bases). Looked up from germline, CDR1 is SEHNR and CDR2 is FQNEAQ (reference sequence). This CDR3 has 17 residues. With 0 bases removed from V and 4 bases from J, the gap between germline ends came to 15 bases. DNA for the CDR3: TGTGCCAGCAGCTTAGCAGTTGGGATCGGGAGCACCGGGGAGCTGTTTTTT. Translated, it gives CASSLAVGIGSTGELFF.

In DNA form, the CDR3 reads TGTGCCAGCAGCTTAGCAGGTGACGGCCTAGCCAAAAACATTCAGTACTTC. Its translation is CASSLAGDGLAKNIQYF. V is TRBV7-9 and J is TRBJ2-4; D gene uncertain. Trimming cost V 0 bases and J 0 bases, with 12 bases left between them. The CDR3 is 17 amino acids. Germline CDR1 is SEHNR and CDR2 is FQNEAQ (reference sequence).